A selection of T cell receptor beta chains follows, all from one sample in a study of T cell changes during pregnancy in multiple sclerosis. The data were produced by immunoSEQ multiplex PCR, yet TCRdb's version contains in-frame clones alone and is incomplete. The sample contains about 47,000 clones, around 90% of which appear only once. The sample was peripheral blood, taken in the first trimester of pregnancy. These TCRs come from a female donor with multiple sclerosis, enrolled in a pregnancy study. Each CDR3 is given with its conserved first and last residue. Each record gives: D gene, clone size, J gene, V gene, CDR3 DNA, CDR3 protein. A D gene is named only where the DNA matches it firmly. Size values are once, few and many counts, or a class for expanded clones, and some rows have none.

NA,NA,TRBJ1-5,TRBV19,TGTGCCAGTGGAGTTAGGGAGAATCAGCCCCAGCATTTT,CASGVRENQPQHF
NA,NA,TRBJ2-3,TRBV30,TGTGCCTGGAGTGTCTTCTGGACAGCCCTAGATACGCAGTATTTT,CAWSVFWTALDTQYF
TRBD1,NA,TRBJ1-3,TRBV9,TGTGCCAGCAGCGTAGGCAGGGGGCCTGGAAACACCATATATTTT,CASSVGRGPGNTIYF
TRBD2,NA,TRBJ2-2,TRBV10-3,TGTGCCATCAGTGCCCCGGGGGGGTCTAACACCGGGGAGCTGTTTTTT,CAISAPGGSNTGELFF
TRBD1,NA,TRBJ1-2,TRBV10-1,TGCGCCAGCAGTCAGGGACAGCACTATGGCTACACCTTC,CASSQGQHYGYTF
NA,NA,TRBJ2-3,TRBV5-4,TGTGCCAGCAGCTTGCCCTACAGGGGCACAGATACGCAGTATTTT,CASSLPYRGTDTQYF
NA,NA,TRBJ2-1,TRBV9,TGTGCCAGCAGCTCCGCCCTGACAGCGTACAATGAGCAGTTCTTC,CASSSALTAYNEQFF
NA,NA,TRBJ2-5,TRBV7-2,TGTGCCAGCAGCTTCCAGGGATCTCAAGAGACCCAGTACTTC,CASSFQGSQETQYF
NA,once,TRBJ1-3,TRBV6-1,TGTGCCAGCAGTGTTTTAGTGCCCACCTCTGGAAACACCATATATTTT,CASSVLVPTSGNTIYF
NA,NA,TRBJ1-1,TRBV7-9,TGTGCCAGCAGCACTCAGGGGAGCACTGAAGCTTTCTTT,CASSTQGSTEAFF
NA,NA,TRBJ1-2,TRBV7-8,TGTGCCAGCAGCTTAGTTCCAGGAGGTTATGGCTACACCTTC,CASSLVPGGYGYTF
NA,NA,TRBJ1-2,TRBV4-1,TGCGCCAGCAAGAAGGTCGTGGGGGCAAACTATGGCTACACCTTC,CASKKVVGANYGYTF
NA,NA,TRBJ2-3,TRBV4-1,TGCGCCAGCAGCCAAGATGCCCGGGCGGGTGATACGCAGTATTTT,CASSQDARAGDTQYF
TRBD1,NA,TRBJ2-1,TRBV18,TGTGCCAGCTCACCACTGCAGGGGGCGTACAATGAGCAGTTCTTC,CASSPLQGAYNEQFF
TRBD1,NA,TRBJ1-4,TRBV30,TGTGCCTGGAGTCCCCAGGACAGGGTTGGTGAAAAACTGTTTTTT,CAWSPQDRVGEKLFF
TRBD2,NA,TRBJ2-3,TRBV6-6,TGTGCCAGCAGTGGCCTACTAGCGGGGGCCACAGATACGCAGTATTTT,CASSGLLAGATDTQYF
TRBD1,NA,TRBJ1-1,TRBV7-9,TGTGCCAGCAGCTACCGACAGGGGGGTACGAGTGAAGCTTTCTTT,CASSYRQGGTSEAFF
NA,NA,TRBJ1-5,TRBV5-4,TGTGCCAGCAGCTTGCCTAATCAGCCCCAGCATTTT,CASSLPNQPQHF
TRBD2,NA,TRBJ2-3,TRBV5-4,TGTGCCAGCAGCTGGACTAGCGGCACAGATACGCAGTATTTT,CASSWTSGTDTQYF
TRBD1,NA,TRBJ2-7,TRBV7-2,TGTGCCAGCAGCTTCGGACAGGGTGTCCACGAGCAGTACTTC,CASSFGQGVHEQYF
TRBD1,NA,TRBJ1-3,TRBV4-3,TGCGCCAGCAGCCAAGGATACCGACAGGGATCTGGAAACACCATATATTTT,CASSQGYRQGSGNTIYF
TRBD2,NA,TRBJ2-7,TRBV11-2,TGTGCCAGCAGCTTGGGGACTACCAGTTACGAGCAGTACTTC,CASSLGTTSYEQYF
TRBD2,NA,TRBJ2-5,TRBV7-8,TGTGCCAGCAGCGTATGGACTAGCGGGCAAGAGACCCAGTACTTC,CASSVWTSGQETQYF
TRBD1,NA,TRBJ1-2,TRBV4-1,TGCGCCAGCAGCCGGACAGGGAACTATGGCTACACCTTC,CASSRTGNYGYTF
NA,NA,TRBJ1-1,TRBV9,TGTGCCAGCAGCGTAGGGTCAGGGATGGACACTGAAGCTTTCTTT,CASSVGSGMDTEAFF
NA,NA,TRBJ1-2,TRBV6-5,TGTGCCAGCAGTTCGGACAGCTACTATGGCTACACCTTC,CASSSDSYYGYTF
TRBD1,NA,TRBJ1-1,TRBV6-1,TGTGCCAGCAGTACCGACAGGGGTTACACTGAAGCTTTCTTT,CASSTDRGYTEAFF
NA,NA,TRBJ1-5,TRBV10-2,TGCGCCAGCAACACAGGTATCAGCAATCAGCCCCAGCATTTT,CASNTGISNQPQHF